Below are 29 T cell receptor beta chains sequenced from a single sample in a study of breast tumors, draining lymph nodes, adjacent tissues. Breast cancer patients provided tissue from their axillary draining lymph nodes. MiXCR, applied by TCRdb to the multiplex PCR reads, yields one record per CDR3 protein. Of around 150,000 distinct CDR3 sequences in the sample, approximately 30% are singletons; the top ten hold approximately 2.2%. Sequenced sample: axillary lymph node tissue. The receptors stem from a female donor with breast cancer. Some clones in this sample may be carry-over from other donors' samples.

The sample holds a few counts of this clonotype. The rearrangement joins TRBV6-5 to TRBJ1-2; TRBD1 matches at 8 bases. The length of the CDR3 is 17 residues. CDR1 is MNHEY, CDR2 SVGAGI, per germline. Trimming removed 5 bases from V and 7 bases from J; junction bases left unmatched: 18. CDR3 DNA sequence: TGTGCCAGCAGTCACTATGGGGGCGGGCAGGGGGCCTTTGGCTACACCTTC. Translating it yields CASSHYGGGQGAFGYTF.

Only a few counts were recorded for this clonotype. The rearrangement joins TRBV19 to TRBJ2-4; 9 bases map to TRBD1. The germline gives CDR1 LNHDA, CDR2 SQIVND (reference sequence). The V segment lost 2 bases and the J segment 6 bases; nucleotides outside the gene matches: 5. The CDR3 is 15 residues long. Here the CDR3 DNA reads TGTGCCAGTAGTATAATAACAGGGGGCGGAAACATTCAGTACTTC. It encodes CASSIITGGGNIQYF.

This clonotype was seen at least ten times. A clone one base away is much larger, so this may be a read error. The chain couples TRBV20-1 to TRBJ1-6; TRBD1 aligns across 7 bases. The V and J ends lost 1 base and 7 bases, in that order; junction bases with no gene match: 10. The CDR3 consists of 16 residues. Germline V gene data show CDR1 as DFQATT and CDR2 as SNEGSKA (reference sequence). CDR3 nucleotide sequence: TGCAGTGCTAGAGTCGGCGGACAGGCCCCAAATTCACCCCTCCACTTT. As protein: CSARVGGQAPNSPLHF.

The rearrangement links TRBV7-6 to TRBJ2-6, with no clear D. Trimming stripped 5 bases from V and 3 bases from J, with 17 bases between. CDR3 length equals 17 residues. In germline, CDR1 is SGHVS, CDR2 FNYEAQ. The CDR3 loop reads CASSPSRTGYGANVLTF. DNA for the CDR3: TGTGCCAGCAGCCCCTCAAGGACCGGCTATGGGGCCAACGTCCTGACTTTC.

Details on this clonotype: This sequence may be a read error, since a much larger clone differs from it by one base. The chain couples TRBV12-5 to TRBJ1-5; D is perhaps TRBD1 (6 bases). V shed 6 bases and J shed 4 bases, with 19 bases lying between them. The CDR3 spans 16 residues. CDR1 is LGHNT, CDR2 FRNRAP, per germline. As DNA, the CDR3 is TGTGCTAGTGGAGAACAGGGAATTGGTTGGAATCAGCCCCAGCATTTT. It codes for CASGEQGIGWNQPQHF.

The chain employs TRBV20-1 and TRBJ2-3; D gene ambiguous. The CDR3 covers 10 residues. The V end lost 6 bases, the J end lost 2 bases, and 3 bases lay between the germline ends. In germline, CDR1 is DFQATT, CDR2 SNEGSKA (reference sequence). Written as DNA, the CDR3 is TGCAGTGCGGTCACAGATACGCAGTATTTT. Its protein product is CSAVTDTQYF.

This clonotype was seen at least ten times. CDR3 amino acids: CSASLRTGSSYNSPLHF. The CDR3 DNA sequence: TGCAGTGCCTCACTACGGACAGGGAGCTCCTATAATTCACCCCTCCACTTT. This chain joins TRBV20-1 and TRBJ1-6, with 8 bases fitting TRBD1. There are 17 residues in the CDR3. CDR1 and CDR2 from the germline V gene are DFQATT and SNEGSKA (reference sequence). V shed 6 bases and J 0 bases; nucleotides not matched to a gene: 10.

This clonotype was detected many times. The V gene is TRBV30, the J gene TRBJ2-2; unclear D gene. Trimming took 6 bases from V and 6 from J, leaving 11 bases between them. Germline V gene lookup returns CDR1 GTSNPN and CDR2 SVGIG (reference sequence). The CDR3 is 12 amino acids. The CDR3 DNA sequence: TGTGCCTGTAATCAAAGGTCCGGGGAGCTGTTTTTT. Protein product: CACNQRSGELFF.

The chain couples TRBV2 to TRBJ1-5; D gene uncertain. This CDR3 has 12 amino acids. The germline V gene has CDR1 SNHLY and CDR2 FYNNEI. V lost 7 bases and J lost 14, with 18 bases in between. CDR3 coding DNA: TGTGCCAGCACCGAGGTTATCTCCTACGAGCATTTT. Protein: CASTEVISYEHF.

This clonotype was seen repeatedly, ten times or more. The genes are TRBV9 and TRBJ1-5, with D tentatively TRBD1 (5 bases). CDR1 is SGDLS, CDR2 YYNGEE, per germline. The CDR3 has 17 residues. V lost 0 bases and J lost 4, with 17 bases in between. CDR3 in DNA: TGTGCCAGCAGCGTAGGCCCCGGGGGGGGTGGGAATCAGCCCCAGCATTTT. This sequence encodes CASSVGPGGGGNQPQHF. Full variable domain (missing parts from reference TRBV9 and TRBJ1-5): DSGVTQTPKHLITATGQRVTLRCSPRSGDLSVYWYQQSLDQGLQFLIQYYNGEERAKGNILERFSAQQFPDLHSELNLSSLELGDSALYFCASSVGPGGGGNQPQHFGDGTRLSIL.

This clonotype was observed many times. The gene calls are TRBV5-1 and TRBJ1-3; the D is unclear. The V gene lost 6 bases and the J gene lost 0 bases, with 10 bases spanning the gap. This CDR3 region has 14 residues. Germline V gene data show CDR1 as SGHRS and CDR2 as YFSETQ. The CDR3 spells CASTKGGSGNTIYF. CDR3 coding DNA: TGCGCCAGCACGAAGGGTGGCTCTGGAAACACCATATATTTT.

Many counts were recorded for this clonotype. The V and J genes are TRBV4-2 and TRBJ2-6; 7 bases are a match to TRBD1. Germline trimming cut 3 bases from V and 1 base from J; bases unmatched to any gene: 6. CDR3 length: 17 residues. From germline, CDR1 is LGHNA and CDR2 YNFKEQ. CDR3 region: CASSHRDSSSGANVLTF. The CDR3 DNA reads TGTGCCAGCAGCCACCGGGACAGTTCATCTGGGGCCAACGTCCTGACTTTC.

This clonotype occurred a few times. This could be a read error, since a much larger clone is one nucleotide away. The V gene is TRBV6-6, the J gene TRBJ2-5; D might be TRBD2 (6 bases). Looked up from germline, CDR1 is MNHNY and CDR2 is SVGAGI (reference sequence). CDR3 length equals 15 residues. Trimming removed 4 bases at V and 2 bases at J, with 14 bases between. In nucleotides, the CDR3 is TGTGCCAGCAGTTGCCCCCAGGGAGGTCAAGAGACCCAGTACTTC. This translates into CASSCPQGGQETQYF.

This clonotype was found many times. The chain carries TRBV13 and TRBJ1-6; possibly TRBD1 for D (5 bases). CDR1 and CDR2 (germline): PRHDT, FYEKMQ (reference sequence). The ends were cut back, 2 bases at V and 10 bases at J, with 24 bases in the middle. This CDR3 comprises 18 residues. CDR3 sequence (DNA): TGTGCCAGCAGCTTAACAGGCCTGGGGGTGGGATTTGGCTCACCCCTCCACTTT. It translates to CASSLTGLGVGFGSPLHF.

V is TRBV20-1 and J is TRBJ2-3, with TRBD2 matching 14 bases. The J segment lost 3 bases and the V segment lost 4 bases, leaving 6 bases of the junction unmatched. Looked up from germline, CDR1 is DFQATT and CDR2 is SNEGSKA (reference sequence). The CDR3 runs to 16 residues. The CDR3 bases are TGCAGTGCTACTAGGGGGACTAGCGGGGGTACAGATACGCAGTATTTT. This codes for CSATRGTSGGTDTQYF.

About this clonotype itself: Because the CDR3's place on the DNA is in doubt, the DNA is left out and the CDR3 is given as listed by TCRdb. CDR3 residues: CASSEVTSGGAVWGDPVLRARHF. This sequence joins TRBV6-4 and TRBJ1-5. Inclusive of both ends, the CDR3 amounts to 23 amino acids. Germline V gene sequence: CDR1 MRHNA, CDR2 SNTAGT.

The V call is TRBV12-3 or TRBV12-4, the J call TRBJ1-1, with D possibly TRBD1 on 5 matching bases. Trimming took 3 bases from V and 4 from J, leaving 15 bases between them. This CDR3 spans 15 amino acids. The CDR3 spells CASSFHRSGRTEAFF. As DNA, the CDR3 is TGTGCCAGCAGTTTCCACCGGTCGGGGCGCACTGAAGCTTTCTTT.

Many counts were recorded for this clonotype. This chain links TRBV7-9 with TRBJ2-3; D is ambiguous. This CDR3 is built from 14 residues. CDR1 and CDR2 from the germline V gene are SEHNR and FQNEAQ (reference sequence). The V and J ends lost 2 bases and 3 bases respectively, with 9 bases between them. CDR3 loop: CASSLWAGTDTQYF. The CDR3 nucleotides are TGTGCCAGCAGCTTATGGGCAGGAACAGATACGCAGTATTTT. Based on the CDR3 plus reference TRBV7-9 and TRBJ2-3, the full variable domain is DTGVSQNPRHKITKRGQNVTFRCDPISEHNRLYWYRQTLGQGPEFLTYFQNEAQLEKSRLLSDRFSAERPKGSFSTLEIQRTEQGDSAMYLCASSLWAGTDTQYFGPGTRLTVL.

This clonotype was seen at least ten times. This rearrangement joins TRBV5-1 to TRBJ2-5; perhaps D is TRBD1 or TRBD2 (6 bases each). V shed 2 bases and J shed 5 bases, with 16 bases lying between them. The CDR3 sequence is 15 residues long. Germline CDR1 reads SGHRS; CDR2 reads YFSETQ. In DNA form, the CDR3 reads TGCGCCAGCAGCTTCGGGGGCGCAGATTCGGAGACCCAGTACTTC. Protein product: CASSFGGADSETQYF. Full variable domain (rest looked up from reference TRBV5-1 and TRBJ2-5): KAGVTQTPRYLIKTRGQQVTLSCSPISGHRSVSWYQQTPGQGLQFLFEYFSETQRNKGNFPGRFSGRQFSNSRSEMNVSTLELGDSALYLCASSFGGADSETQYFGPGTRLLVL.

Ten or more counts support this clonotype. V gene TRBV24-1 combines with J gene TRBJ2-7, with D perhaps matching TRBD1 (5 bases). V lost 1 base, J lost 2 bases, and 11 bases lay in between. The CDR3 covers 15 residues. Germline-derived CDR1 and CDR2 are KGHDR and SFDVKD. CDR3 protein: CATSDFKDSTYEQYV. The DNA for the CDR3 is TGTGCCACCAGTGATTTCAAAGACAGTACCTACGAGCAGTACGTC.

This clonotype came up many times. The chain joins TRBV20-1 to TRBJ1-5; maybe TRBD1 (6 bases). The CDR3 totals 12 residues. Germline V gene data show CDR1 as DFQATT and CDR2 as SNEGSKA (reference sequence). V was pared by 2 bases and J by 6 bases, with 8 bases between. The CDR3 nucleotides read TGCAGTGCTAGACAGGGGAGTCAGCCCCAGCATTTT. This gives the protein CSARQGSQPQHF.

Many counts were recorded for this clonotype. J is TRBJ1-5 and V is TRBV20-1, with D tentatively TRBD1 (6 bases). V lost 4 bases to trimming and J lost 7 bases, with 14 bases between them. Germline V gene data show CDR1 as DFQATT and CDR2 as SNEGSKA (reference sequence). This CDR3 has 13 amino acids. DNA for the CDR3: TGCAGTGCTATGGGGGGGGCCGGACAGCCCCAGCATTTT. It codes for CSAMGGAGQPQHF.

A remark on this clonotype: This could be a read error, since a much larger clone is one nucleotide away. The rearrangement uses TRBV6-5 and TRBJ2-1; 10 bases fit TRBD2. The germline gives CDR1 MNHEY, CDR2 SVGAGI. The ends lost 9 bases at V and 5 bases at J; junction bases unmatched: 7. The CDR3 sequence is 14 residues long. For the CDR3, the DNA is TGTGCCAGTCATAGCGGGGGGCACCACAATGAGCAGTTCTTC. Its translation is CASHSGGHHNEQFF.

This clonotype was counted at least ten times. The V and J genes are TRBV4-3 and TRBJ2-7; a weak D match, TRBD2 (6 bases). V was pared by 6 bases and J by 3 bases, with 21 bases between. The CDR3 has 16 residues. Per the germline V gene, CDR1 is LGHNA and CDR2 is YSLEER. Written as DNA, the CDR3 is TGCGCCAGCAGGCGGGAAAGCGTGGTGACAGTCTACGAGCAGTACGTC. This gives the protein CASRRESVVTVYEQYV.

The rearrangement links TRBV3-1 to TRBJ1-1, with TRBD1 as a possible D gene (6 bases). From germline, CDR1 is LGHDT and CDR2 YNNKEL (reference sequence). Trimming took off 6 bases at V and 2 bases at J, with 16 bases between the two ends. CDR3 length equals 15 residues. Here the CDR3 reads CASSPPGHGNTEAFF. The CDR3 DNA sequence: TGTGCCAGCAGTCCCCCGGGACACGGCAACACTGAAGCTTTCTTT.

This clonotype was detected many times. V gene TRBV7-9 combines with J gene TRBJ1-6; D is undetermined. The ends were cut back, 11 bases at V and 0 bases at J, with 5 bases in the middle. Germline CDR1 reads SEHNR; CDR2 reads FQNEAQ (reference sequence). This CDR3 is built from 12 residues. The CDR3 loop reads CAGSSYNSPLHF. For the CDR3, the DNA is TGTGCCGGAAGCTCCTATAATTCACCCCTCCACTTT. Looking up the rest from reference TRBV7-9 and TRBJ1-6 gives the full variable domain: DTGVSQNPRHKITKRGQNVTFRCDPISEHNRLYWYRQTLGQGPEFLTYFQNEAQLEKSRLLSDRFSAERPKGSFSTLEIQRTEQGDSAMYLCAGSSYNSPLHFGNGTRLTVT.

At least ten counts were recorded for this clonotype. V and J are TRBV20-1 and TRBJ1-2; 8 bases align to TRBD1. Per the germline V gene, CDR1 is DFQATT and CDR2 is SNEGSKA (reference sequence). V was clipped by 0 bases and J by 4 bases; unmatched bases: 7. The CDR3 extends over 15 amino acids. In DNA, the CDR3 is TGCAGTGCTAGAGATAGGCCAGGGGGCATCTATGGCTACACCTTC. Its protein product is CSARDRPGGIYGYTF.

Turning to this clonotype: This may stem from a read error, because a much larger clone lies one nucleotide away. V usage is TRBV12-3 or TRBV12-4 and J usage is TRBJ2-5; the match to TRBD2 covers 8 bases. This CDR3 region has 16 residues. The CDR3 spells CVSSKRSLAGRVAQYF. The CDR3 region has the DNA TGTGTCAGCAGCAAAAGGTCTCTAGCGGGCCGTGTGGCCCAGTACTTC.

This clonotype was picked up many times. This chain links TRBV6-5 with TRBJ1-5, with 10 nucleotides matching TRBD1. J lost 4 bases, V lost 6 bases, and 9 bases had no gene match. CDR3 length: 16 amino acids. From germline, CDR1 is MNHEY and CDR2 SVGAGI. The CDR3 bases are TGTGCCAGCAGCCGAGCAGGGACAGGGGTTAATCAGCCCCAGCATTTT. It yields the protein CASSRAGTGVNQPQHF.